This entry lists 32 T cell receptor beta chains sequenced from one sample in a study of blood T cell repertoires in COVID-19. The data were produced by immunoSEQ multiplex PCR, yet TCRdb's version contains in-frame clones alone and is incomplete. The sample records approximately 300,000 clones, approximately 86% being singletons. Sequenced material: peripheral blood. Receptors originate from a human donor with COVID-19, enrolled during active disease. The donor label of this sample is uncertain.

This clone has just a few counts. The rearrangement uses TRBV19 and TRBJ2-7; 7 positions agree with TRBD1. The germline V gene has CDR1 LNHDA and CDR2 SQIVND (reference sequence). V lost 6 bases, J lost 0 bases, and 5 bases stayed unmatched. The length of the CDR3 is 14 residues. The CDR3 protein is CASSRDSNSYEQYF. CDR3 nucleotide sequence: TGTGCCAGTAGCCGGGACAGTAACTCCTACGAGCAGTACTTC.

The rearrangement uses TRBV11-1 and TRBJ2-1, with 8 bases aligning to TRBD1. V gave up 5 bases and J gave up 7 bases; unmatched junction bases: 10. Germline V gene data show CDR1 as SGHAT and CDR2 as FQDESV (reference sequence). This CDR3 is 15 amino acids long. The CDR3 DNA reads TGTGCCAGCAGCCAACAGGGGGACGGGTGGAATGAGCAGTTCTTC. It specifies CASSQQGDGWNEQFF.

This rearrangement joins TRBV3-1 (or the pseudogene TRBV3-2) to TRBJ2-1, with TRBD2 matching 10 bases. V trimming: 6 bases; J trimming: 8 bases; junction bases outside the gene matches: 10. The CDR3 length is 15 residues. Germline V gene lookup returns CDR1 LGHDT and CDR2 YNNKEL (reference sequence). The CDR3 region has the DNA TGTGCCAGCAGTCGTGCCGGGACTAGCGTCGATGAGCAGTTCTTC. This sequence encodes CASSRAGTSVDEQFF.

The CDR3: CASGNSGTNTGELFF. The DNA for the CDR3 is TGTGCCAGCGGGAATAGCGGGACGAACACCGGGGAGCTGTTTTTT. This chain uses TRBV2 with TRBJ2-2; 8 nucleotides line up with TRBD2. V was clipped by 8 bases and J by 0 bases; unmatched bases: 5. This CDR3 has 15 amino acids. Per the germline V gene, CDR1 is SNHLY and CDR2 is FYNNEI.

The chain is built from TRBV27 and TRBJ2-7; 12 nucleotides align to TRBD2. The ends lost 4 bases at V and 0 bases at J; junction bases unmatched: 16. The CDR3 covers 20 residues. CDR1 is MNHEY and CDR2 is SMNVEV in the germline V gene (reference sequence). The CDR3 DNA reads as TGTGCCAGCAGTTCCGGACTAGCGGGACTTACGTGGGGGGGCTCCTACGAGCAGTACTTC. Protein: CASSSGLAGLTWGGSYEQYF.

The J gene is TRBJ2-7, the V gene TRBV5-5; tentatively, D is TRBD1 (5 bases). Germline loops: CDR1 SGHKS, CDR2 YYEKEE (reference sequence). V dropped 0 bases and J dropped 5 bases, with 27 bases sitting between them. The length of the CDR3 is 19 residues. The DNA of the CDR3 is TGTGCCAGCAGCTTGGCCGATTGGGATATCGTAGGTGCAGGGCACGAGCAGTACTTC. Protein sequence: CASSLADWDIVGAGHEQYF. Together with reference TRBV5-5 and TRBJ2-7, the CDR3 gives the full variable domain: DAGVTQSPTHLIKTRGQQVTLRCSPISGHKSVSWYQQVLGQGPQFIFQYYEKEERGRGNFPDRFSARQFPNYSSELNVNALLLGDSALYLCASSLADWDIVGAGHEQYFGPGTRLTVT.

Only a few counts were recorded for this clone. The V gene is TRBV7-9, the J gene TRBJ1-2, with D possibly TRBD1 on 6 matching bases. The CDR3 has 15 amino acids. Between the trimmed V and J ends, which lost 0 bases and 8 bases, there was a span of 16 bases. Germline CDR1 SEHNR, CDR2 FQNEAQ (reference sequence). The CDR3 nucleotides read TGTGCCAGCAGCTTAGCGCGAGGGGGAAGTGCAGGCTACACCTTC. Amino acids: CASSLARGGSAGYTF. Variable domain in full (rest from reference TRBV7-9 and TRBJ1-2): DTGVSQNPRHKITKRGQNVTFRCDPISEHNRLYWYRQTLGQGPEFLTYFQNEAQLEKSRLLSDRFSAERPKGSFSTLEIQRTEQGDSAMYLCASSLARGGSAGYTFGSGTRLTVV.

V and J are TRBV6-6 and TRBJ2-1, with D perhaps TRBD1 (6 bases). The CDR3 is 13 residues long. The ends were cut back, 7 bases at V and 4 bases at J, with 11 bases in the middle. Germline values: CDR1 MNHNY, CDR2 SVGAGI (reference sequence). This CDR3 is CASKATGYNEQFF. Here the CDR3 DNA reads TGTGCCAGCAAGGCGACAGGTTACAATGAGCAGTTCTTC.

Note on this clone: A read error is possible here, since a much larger clone lies one base away. The rearrangement uses TRBV7-9 and TRBJ1-2; D gene unclear. The CDR3 is made up of 13 amino acids. Germline CDR1 is SEHNR and CDR2 is FQNEAQ (reference sequence). V shed 1 base and J shed 2 bases, with 5 bases lying between them. The CDR3 nucleotides are TGTGCCAGCAGCTTAGACGGGAACTATGGCTACACCTTC. Translating gives CASSLDGNYGYTF.

This chain's CDR3 is CASSESQGRRGYTF. For the CDR3, the DNA is TGTGCCAGCAGTGAATCCCAGGGGCGTCGTGGCTACACCTTC. This rearrangement joins TRBV25-1 to TRBJ1-2, with a possible D match to TRBD1 (6 bases). Germline V gene sequence: CDR1 MGHDK, CDR2 SYGVNS. Trimming stripped 1 base from V and 7 bases from J, with 13 bases between. The CDR3 has 14 amino acids.

V is TRBV23-1 and J is TRBJ2-5; 11 nucleotides agree with TRBD2. TRBV23-1 is assigned to the ORF class and has an uncertain function. The J segment lost 5 bases and the V segment lost 1 base, leaving 12 bases of the junction unmatched. The CDR3 has 18 amino acids. CDR3 protein: CASSQFWALAGGGETQYF. CDR3 bases: TGCGCCAGCAGTCAATTCTGGGCGCTAGCGGGAGGAGGGGAGACCCAGTACTTC.

The chain has TRBV11-3 and TRBJ1-3; D may be TRBD1 (6 bases). Trimming took 5 bases from V and 1 from J, leaving 15 bases between them. The germline CDR1 and CDR2 sequences are SGHNT and YENEEA. This CDR3 has 16 residues. The chain's CDR3 is CASSLGRGASGNTIYF. CDR3 bases: TGTGCCAGCAGCCTTGGCAGGGGAGCATCTGGAAACACCATATATTTT.

The V and J genes are TRBV29-1 and TRBJ1-1, with a possible D match to TRBD1 (5 bases). V gave up 0 bases and J gave up 4 bases, with 9 bases separating them. Germline V gene data show CDR1 as SQVTM and CDR2 as ANQGSEA. This CDR3 comprises 13 residues. CDR3 nucleotides: TGCAGCGTTGAAGATGGGAGGGGCACTGAAGCTTTCTTT. Amino acid sequence: CSVEDGRGTEAFF.

This clone was observed a single time. The chain employs TRBV3-1 (or the pseudogene TRBV3-2) and TRBJ1-5; D not resolved. CDR1 is LGHDT and CDR2 is YNNKEL in the germline V gene (reference sequence). The CDR3 contains 16 residues. Between the trimmed V and J ends, which lost 0 bases and 7 bases, there was a span of 16 bases. The CDR3 coding sequence is TGTGCCAGCAGCCAAGATGTATCGGGGTTTCGCCAGCCCCAGCATTTT. Translation gives CASSQDVSGFRQPQHF.

V and J are TRBV5-1 and TRBJ2-3; 7 bases map to TRBD1. This CDR3 comprises 15 residues. Germline lookup yields CDR1 SGHRS and CDR2 YFSETQ. Unmatched junction bases numbered 7, after V lost 4 bases and J lost 2 bases. Here the CDR3 reads CASSRDSASTDTQYF. The CDR3 DNA is TGCGCCAGCAGCCGGGACAGCGCTTCCACAGATACGCAGTATTTT.

The chain recombines TRBV28 with TRBJ1-1; D may be TRBD1 (5 bases). With 2 bases removed from V and 9 bases from J, the gap between germline ends came to 10 bases. Per germline, CDR1 MDHEN and CDR2 SYDVKM. The CDR3 extends over 12 amino acids. As DNA, the CDR3 is TGTGCCAGCAGTTTAGCGTCAGGGAAAGCTTTCTTT. Translation: CASSLASGKAFF.

The chain joins TRBV3-1 (or the pseudogene TRBV3-2) to TRBJ1-1; TRBD1 might be the D (6 bases). Germline V lookup: CDR1 LGHDT, CDR2 YNNKEL (reference sequence). Trimming took 3 bases from V and 5 from J, leaving 10 bases between them. The CDR3 runs 13 residues. CDR3 protein: CASSQSRGTEAFF. The CDR3 nucleotides read TGTGCCAGCAGCCAGTCCAGGGGAACTGAAGCTTTCTTT.

The CDR3 DNA reads as TGTGCCAGCAGCGTAAGCGGGAGTAGGGAGACCCAGTACTTC. Amino acids: CASSVSGSRETQYF. This rearrangement joins TRBV9 to TRBJ2-5, with 8 positions matching TRBD2. Per germline, CDR1 SGDLS and CDR2 YYNGEE. V lost 1 base and J lost 5; bases outside the gene matches: 4. The CDR3 sequence is 14 residues long.

The gene calls are TRBV5-4 and TRBJ2-7; TRBD2 might be the D (6 bases). Trimming removed 5 bases at V and 5 bases at J, with 17 bases between. CDR1 and CDR2 from the germline V gene are SGHNT and YYREEE (reference sequence). The CDR3 length is 14 residues. The CDR3 here is CASSSTRASHEQYF. In nucleotides, the CDR3 is TGTGCCAGCAGTTCGACTAGAGCTTCGCACGAGCAGTACTTC.

The gene calls are TRBV11-2 and TRBJ2-3; TRBD1 matches 8 bases. The germline V gene encodes CDR1 SGHAT and CDR2 FQNNGV. The V and J ends lost 1 base and 3 bases, in that order; junction bases with no gene match: 3. The CDR3 spans 15 residues. This CDR3 reads CASSLVQGATDTQYF. The DNA of the CDR3 is TGTGCCAGCAGCTTAGTCCAGGGGGCGACAGATACGCAGTATTTT.

This chain joins TRBV5-5 and TRBJ1-5; weak D call: TRBD1 (5 bases). The V gene's germline CDR1 is SGHKS and CDR2 YYEKEE (reference sequence). V lost 2 bases to trimming and J lost 2 bases, with 11 bases between them. The CDR3 covers 15 residues. DNA of the CDR3: TGTGCCAGCAGCTTCGGAGGGGTTGGCAATCAGCCCCAGCATTTT. This encodes CASSFGGVGNQPQHF.

The rearrangement uses TRBV7-2 and TRBJ1-2, with TRBD1 matching over 9 bases. Germline loops: CDR1 SGHTA, CDR2 FQGNSA. The CDR3 has 17 residues. J was trimmed by 3 bases and V by 1 base; bases with no gene match: 9. The CDR3 sequence: CASSLGGSTGGDYGYTF. The CDR3 DNA is TGTGCCAGCAGCTTAGGGGGGTCGACAGGGGGAGACTATGGCTACACCTTC.

CDR3 in DNA: TGTGCCACCAGTGACCATGGACTAGCGGGAGGTGAGGCAGATACGCAGTATTTT. It codes for CATSDHGLAGGEADTQYF. This chain joins TRBV24-1 and TRBJ2-3, with 14 positions matching TRBD2. From germline, CDR1 is KGHDR and CDR2 SFDVKD. CDR3 length equals 18 residues. The V segment lost 4 bases and the J segment 4 bases; nucleotides outside the gene matches: 9.

This chain connects TRBV27 to TRBJ2-5; D is perhaps TRBD2 (6 bases). The CDR3 has 15 residues. V lost 2 bases and J 2 bases, leaving 12 bases between the germline ends. From germline, CDR1 is MNHEY and CDR2 SMNVEV (reference sequence). The CDR3 DNA reads as TGTGCCAGCAGTTTAAGAGGTAGCGGTCAAGAGACCCAGTACTTC. Translating gives CASSLRGSGQETQYF.

The chain joins TRBV11-2 to TRBJ2-2; D may be TRBD1 (6 bases). Germline loops: CDR1 SGHAT, CDR2 FQNNGV. V gave up 4 bases and J gave up 6 bases, with 15 bases separating them. This CDR3 spans 15 amino acids. The CDR3 region is CASSSLWGPSGELFF. CDR3 in DNA: TGTGCCAGCAGCTCCTTGTGGGGGCCTTCCGGGGAGCTGTTTTTT.

The chain employs TRBV5-1 and TRBJ2-5; 10 nucleotides agree with TRBD2. The CDR3 length is 14 residues. Germline V gene data show CDR1 as SGHRS and CDR2 as YFSETQ. The J segment lost 5 bases and the V segment lost 2 bases, leaving 3 bases of the junction unmatched. The chain's CDR3 is CASSLNSGRETQYF. The DNA of the CDR3 is TGCGCCAGCAGCTTAAATAGCGGGAGGGAGACCCAGTACTTC.

The V call is TRBV19, the J call TRBJ2-2; a weak D match, TRBD1 (6 bases). The CDR3 has 15 amino acids. Germline CDR1 is LNHDA and CDR2 is SQIVND (reference sequence). V gave up 6 bases and J gave up 2 bases, with 13 bases separating them. This CDR3 reads CASSWGQINTGELFF. The CDR3 nucleotides read TGTGCCAGTAGCTGGGGACAAATAAACACCGGGGAGCTGTTTTTT.

Here the CDR3 reads CASGDYGTNTQYF. The CDR3 DNA is TGTGCTAGTGGCGATTACGGGACAAATACGCAGTATTTT. The chain recombines TRBV12-5 with TRBJ2-3, with D possibly TRBD1 on 6 matching bases. The CDR3 spans 13 residues. The V gene lost 6 bases and the J gene lost 7 bases, with 14 bases spanning the gap. Germline CDR1 is LGHNT and CDR2 is FRNRAP.

The chain couples TRBV3-1 (or the pseudogene TRBV3-2) to TRBJ1-6, with TRBD1 as a possible D gene (5 bases). This CDR3 has 12 amino acids. Germline V gives CDR1 LGHDT, CDR2 YNNKEL (reference sequence). V dropped 1 base and J dropped 14 bases, with 9 bases sitting between them. CDR3 region: CASSQARTSLHF. In nucleotides, the CDR3 is TGTGCCAGCAGCCAAGCTCGGACATCCCTCCACTTT.

This clone showed up just a few times. The J gene is TRBJ2-7, the V gene TRBV6-5; D is possibly TRBD2 (5 bases). V shed 6 bases and J shed 0 bases, with 15 bases lying between them. The CDR3 totals 15 residues. Germline V CDR1 and CDR2: MNHEY, SVGAGI. This chain's CDR3 is CASRVAGESSYEQYF. The CDR3 DNA reads TGTGCCAGCAGGGTGGCGGGCGAGAGCTCCTACGAGCAGTACTTC.

The rearrangement uses TRBV2 and TRBJ1-4; D gene ambiguous. CDR3 length: 17 amino acids. CDR1 is SNHLY, CDR2 FYNNEI, per germline. V was cut by 2 bases and J by 0 bases, with 13 bases left in between. The CDR3, as DNA: TGTGCCAGCAGTGAAATGAGCTCCTCCACAACTAATGAAAAACTGTTTTTT. Amino acid sequence: CASSEMSSSTTNEKLFF.

This chain uses TRBV7-2 with TRBJ1-3; possible D gene TRBD1, 6 bases. The V gene lost 6 bases and the J gene lost 1 base, with 16 bases spanning the gap. This CDR3 is 16 amino acids long. Germline values: CDR1 SGHTA, CDR2 FQGNSA. The CDR3 nucleotides read TGTGCCAGCAGACCGGACAGAGCTATGTCTGGAAACACCATATATTTT. As protein: CASRPDRAMSGNTIYF.